The following is a TCR beta chain sequence with its context. The antigen is not known. V was shortened by 5 bases and J by 4 bases, with 18 bases between the two germline ends. The CDR3 has 16 residues. Per germline, CDR1 LNHDA and CDR2 SQIVND (reference sequence). This entry comes from a study of regulatory T cells in long-lasting Graves disease. Study results and limitations: Patients with persistent disease showed a bias toward TRBV28, TRBJ1-2 and TRBJ2-5. Newly diagnosed Graves' patients had higher TCR diversity than persistent ones.

CDR3-region Arm-PCR and iRepertoire HTBI primers produced the TCR beta libraries. TCRdb used MiXCR to reprocess the multiplex PCR reads, holding one entry per CDR3 protein. The table has about 240,000 distinct CDR3 sequences, over 20% seen once. The sample's time point: newly diagnosed GD, antithyroid drugs for less than 3 months. Generation of the TCR library employed RNA extracted from PBMCs. As collected, the peripheral blood samples measured around 9 milliliters each and went into EDTA tubes. This receptor was taken from a female donor with Graves disease. The sequencing used peripheral blood mononuclear cells (PBMCs), collected at new diagnosis, from a patient treated with antithyroid drugs. The chain joins TRBV19 to TRBJ1-3, with D possibly being TRBD1 (5 bases). CDR3 in amino acids: CASSYATAATGNTIYF. CDR3 sequence (DNA): TGTGCCAGTAGTTATGCGACAGCAGCAACGGGAAACACCATATATTTT.